The rows below give T cell receptor beta chains drawn from one sample of a study of T cells after posttransplantation cyclophosphamide. Data came from immunoSEQ multiplex PCR; TCRdb stores just in-frame clones and leaves some out. The data contain about 22,000 clones, roughly 67% of them singletons. The sequencing sample was made of memory CD4+ T cells sorted from PBMCs. The receptors originated from a woman in her fifties or sixties in good health, CMV-negative, and a related stem cell transplant donor. Each CDR3 is given with its conserved first and last residue. The order of the fields is D gene, V gene, clone size, J gene, CDR3 protein, CDR3 DNA. The D gene is left open where the match is weak. Clone size appears in some rows only: once, few, many, or a class for an expanded clone.

NA	TRBV2	few	TRBJ1-5	CASSLNGGAPQHF	TGTGCCAGCAGCCTTAACGGGGGGGCCCCCCAGCATTTT
NA	TRBV6-1	NA	TRBJ2-5	CASSEAPDSWETQYF	TGTGCCAGCAGTGAAGCCCCGGACAGTTGGGAGACCCAGTACTTC
NA	TRBV28	NA	TRBJ1-1	CASSLANPNTEAFF	TGTGCCAGCAGTTTGGCCAACCCGAACACTGAAGCTTTCTTT
NA	TRBV7-8	few	TRBJ1-5	CASSLSRGSNQPQHF	TGTGCCAGCAGCTTAAGTAGGGGGAGCAATCAGCCCCAGCATTTT
NA	TRBV7-2	NA	TRBJ2-3	CASSLGWASDTQYF	TGTGCCAGCAGCTTAGGATGGGCCAGCGATACGCAGTATTTT
NA	TRBV11-2	NA	TRBJ1-3	CASSLGGNSGNTIYF	TGTGCCAGCAGCTTAGGGGGCAACTCTGGAAACACCATATATTTT
NA	TRBV7-2	NA	TRBJ2-7	CASSPTGSSYEQYF	TGTGCCAGCAGCCCAACCGGGTCCTCCTACGAGCAGTACTTC
NA	TRBV12-5	NA	TRBJ2-3	CASGLDLEAKTQYF	TGTGCTAGTGGTTTGGACCTTGAGGCTAAGACGCAGTATTTT
NA	TRBV5-4	NA	TRBJ2-1	CASSWVGVTSYNEQFF	TGTGCCAGCAGCTGGGTAGGGGTAACCTCCTACAATGAGCAGTTCTTC
NA	TRBV7-2	NA	TRBJ2-7	CASSFRLAPYEQYF	TGTGCCAGCAGCTTCCGTCTAGCCCCCTACGAGCAGTACTTC
TRBD2	TRBV14	NA	TRBJ2-1	CASSWGSGRLNEQFF	TGTGCCAGCAGTTGGGGTAGCGGGAGACTCAATGAGCAGTTCTTC
TRBD1	TRBV19	NA	TRBJ2-7	CASRGQGAYEQYF	TGTGCCAGTAGGGGACAGGGGGCATACGAGCAGTACTTC
NA	TRBV5-6	NA	TRBJ2-3	CASSYGGYTDTQYF	TGTGCCAGCAGCTATGGGGGCTACACAGATACGCAGTATTTT
TRBD1	TRBV2	few	TRBJ1-2	CASSPDREFGYTF	TGTGCCAGCAGCCCCGACAGGGAATTTGGCTACACCTTC
NA	TRBV28	few	TRBJ1-2	CASSVPAGSNYGYTF	TGTGCCAGCAGTGTCCCCGCAGGAAGTAACTATGGCTACACCTTC
TRBD2	TRBV5-1	few	TRBJ2-3	CASSPGRAGADTQYF	TGCGCCAGCAGCCCGGGGAGGGCCGGCGCAGATACGCAGTATTTT
TRBD2	TRBV6-6	few	TRBJ2-7	CASSYLAGVSEQYF	TGTGCCAGCAGTTACTTAGCGGGAGTTAGCGAGCAGTACTTC
NA	TRBV27	NA	TRBJ1-1	CASSFAGGTEAFF	TGTGCCAGCAGTTTTGCGGGCGGCACTGAAGCTTTCTTT
NA	TRBV7-3	NA	TRBJ1-1	CASSINGRLEAFF	TGTGCCAGCAGCATAAATGGCCGACTCGAAGCTTTCTTT
NA	TRBV5-6	NA	TRBJ1-2	CASSWKDRVNYGYTF	TGTGCCAGCAGCTGGAAAGACAGAGTCAACTATGGCTACACCTTC
NA	TRBV28	NA	TRBJ1-4	CARWGGEKLFF	TGTGCCAGATGGGGGGGGGAAAAACTGTTTTTT
TRBD2	TRBV5-1	NA	TRBJ2-2	CASSLGLAGGTGELFF	TGCGCCAGCAGCTTGGGACTAGCGGGAGGAACCGGGGAGCTGTTTTTT
NA	TRBV6-1	NA	TRBJ2-7	CASSSDLREQYF	TGTGCCAGCAGTTCTGACTTGCGGGAGCAGTACTTC
TRBD1	TRBV9	NA	TRBJ2-7	CASSVGTGGYYEQYF	TGTGCCAGCAGCGTGGGGACAGGGGGCTACTACGAGCAGTACTTC
NA	TRBV30	NA	TRBJ2-7	CAWSPLGSSYEQYF	TGTGCCTGGAGTCCCCTGGGGAGCTCCTACGAGCAGTACTTC
NA	TRBV19	NA	TRBJ1-2	CASSITGYGYTF	TGTGCCAGTAGTATCACAGGCTATGGCTACACCTTC